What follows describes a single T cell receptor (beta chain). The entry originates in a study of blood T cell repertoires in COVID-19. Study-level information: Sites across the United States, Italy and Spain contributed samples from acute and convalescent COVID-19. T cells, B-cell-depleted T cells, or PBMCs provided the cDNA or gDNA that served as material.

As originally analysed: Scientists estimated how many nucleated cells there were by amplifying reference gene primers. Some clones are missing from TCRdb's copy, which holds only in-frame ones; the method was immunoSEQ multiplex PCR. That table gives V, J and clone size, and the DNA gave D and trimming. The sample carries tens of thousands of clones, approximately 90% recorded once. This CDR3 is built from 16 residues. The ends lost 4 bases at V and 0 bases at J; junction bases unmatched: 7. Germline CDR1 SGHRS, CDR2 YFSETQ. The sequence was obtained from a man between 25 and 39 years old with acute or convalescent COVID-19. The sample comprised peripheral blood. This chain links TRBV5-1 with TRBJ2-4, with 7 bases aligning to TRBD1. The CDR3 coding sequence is TGCGCCAGCAGCAAGACAGGGTCGTTAGCCAAAAACATTCAGTACTTC. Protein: CASSKTGSLAKNIQYF. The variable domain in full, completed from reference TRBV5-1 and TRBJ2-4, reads KAGVTQTPRYLIKTRGQQVTLSCSPISGHRSVSWYQQTPGQGLQFLFEYFSETQRNKGNFPGRFSGRQFSNSRSEMNVSTLELGDSALYLCASSKTGSLAKNIQYFGAGTRLSVL.